The 16 T cell receptor beta chains presented below share a single source sample, sequenced in a study of Ad26.COV2.S vaccination and SARS-CoV-2 variants. Specified treatment: around 19 received Ad26.COV2.S at low or high dose, single or two shots; about 5 received placebo; per-sample allocation not given. It was on day 63 after the first vaccine or placebo injection that samples were taken. Clones were sequenced by immunoSEQ multiplex PCR, and TCRdb holds only the in-frame ones, with some missing. The table shows roughly 330,000 clones, with 85% to 90% occurring only once. The sample was peripheral blood, taken in a trial of Ad26.COV2.S vaccine versus placebo. The receptor set was obtained from a person between 18 and 65 years old who received the Ad26.COV2.S COVID-19 vaccine or a placebo.

Worth noting for this clone: An end of the junction differs from the germline gene, which may be a read error. The chain joins TRBV7-8 to TRBJ1-2; D is possibly TRBD1 (5 bases). The CDR3 runs to 15 residues. CDR1 and CDR2 (germline): SGHVS, FQNEAQ. The CDR3 reads CASSLFWGPESFVSF. For the CDR3, the DNA is TGTGCCAGCAGCTTATTCTGGGGCCCAGAGAGTTTCGTCTCCTTC.

This chain connects TRBV11-1 to TRBJ2-2, with 9 bases fitting TRBD1. CDR1 is SGHAT, CDR2 FQDESV, per germline (reference sequence). Trimming took 5 bases from V and 4 from J; bases not matched to a gene: 8. There are 16 residues in the CDR3. The CDR3 nucleotides are TGTGCCAGCAGCCCTCCCGGGACAGGGAGCACCGGGGAGCTGTTTTTT. It is translated as CASSPPGTGSTGELFF.

CDR3 amino acids: CASSIADGTGKSYTF. The CDR3 DNA follows: TGTGCCAGTAGTATAGCTGACGGGACAGGGAAAAGCTACACCTTC. The J gene is TRBJ1-2, the V gene TRBV19, with 9 positions matching TRBD1. The germline V gene has CDR1 LNHDA and CDR2 SQIVND (reference sequence). The CDR3 is 15 amino acids. The V segment lost 1 base and the J segment 9 bases; nucleotides outside the gene matches: 9.

This clone was detected once. Germline and junction disagree at one end, which may indicate a read error. The chain links TRBV5-4 to TRBJ2-1; the D call may be TRBD1 or TRBD2 (5 bases each). Germline lookup yields CDR1 SGHNT and CDR2 YYREEE (reference sequence). This CDR3 spans 17 amino acids. CDR3 sequence (DNA): TGTGCCAGCAGGTTGGGAGCAGGGCCAATCTCCTACAATGAGCAGTTCTTC. It codes for CASRLGAGPISYNEQFF. The whole variable domain, remainder taken from reference TRBV5-4 and TRBJ2-1, is ETGVTQSPTHLIKTRGQQVTLRCSSQSGHNTVSWYQQALGQGPQFIFQYYREEENGRGNFPPRFSGLQFPNYSSELNVNALELDDSALYLCASRLGAGPISYNEQFFGPGTRLTVL.

The chain combines TRBV7-2 with TRBJ2-1; D possibly corresponds to TRBD1 (5 bases). Germline V gives CDR1 SGHTA, CDR2 FQGNSA. CDR3 length equals 17 residues. V was cut by 4 bases and J by 0 bases, with 16 bases left in between. The CDR3 coding sequence is TGTGCCAGCAGCTCCCCCGGTCAGGGTAGCTCCTACAATGAGCAGTTCTTC. Protein product: CASSSPGQGSSYNEQFF.

J is TRBJ2-5 and V is TRBV14; TRBD1 matches at 10 bases. The V and J ends lost 4 bases and 5 bases, in that order; junction bases with no gene match: 7. The CDR3 consists of 15 residues. From germline, CDR1 is SGHDN and CDR2 FVKESK. The CDR3: CASSRGTGVGETQYF. The CDR3, as DNA: TGTGCCAGCAGCCGCGGGACAGGGGTGGGTGAGACCCAGTACTTC.

J is TRBJ1-1 and V is TRBV11-2; possibly TRBD1 for D (6 bases). Germline CDR1 and CDR2: SGHAT and FQNNGV. The V gene lost 4 bases and the J gene lost 1 base, with 13 bases spanning the gap. This CDR3 contains 15 residues. The CDR3 bases are TGTGCCAGCAGCTCTATAGGGGGGGGGAACACTGAAGCTTTCTTT. Residues: CASSSIGGGNTEAFF.

The rearrangement links TRBV5-8 to TRBJ2-1; no clear D. V was shortened by 6 bases and J by 0 bases, with 16 bases between the two germline ends. This CDR3 contains 16 residues. The germline V gene encodes CDR1 SGHTS and CDR2 YDEGEE. The CDR3 nucleotides are TGTGCCAGCAAGGTGAGCTTGGTTCTCTCCTACAATGAGCAGTTCTTC. This translates into CASKVSLVLSYNEQFF.

This clone was observed a single time. This chain links TRBV7-8 with TRBJ2-2, with 12 nucleotides matching TRBD2. The CDR3 covers 17 residues. The V segment lost 5 bases and the J segment 5 bases; nucleotides outside the gene matches: 9. Germline V CDR1 and CDR2: SGHVS, FQNEAQ. In nucleotides, the CDR3 is TGTGCCAGCAGCCCAAGACTAGCGGGAGAGGATACCGGGGAGCTGTTTTTT. Residues: CASSPRLAGEDTGELFF.

The CDR3 protein is CASSLVTGSTEQFF. CDR3 DNA sequence: TGCGCCAGCAGCTTGGTTACAGGGTCGACTGAGCAGTTCTTC. V and J are TRBV5-1 and TRBJ2-1; possible D gene TRBD1, 6 bases. The CDR3 is 14 residues long. With 0 bases removed from V and 9 bases from J, the gap between germline ends came to 13 bases. CDR1 SGHRS and CDR2 YFSETQ come from the germline V gene.

This chain connects TRBV5-1 to TRBJ1-5; TRBD1 matches at 7 bases. After removal of 0 bases from V and 7 bases from J, the junction contained 4 bases not matched to a gene. CDR1 is SGHRS, CDR2 YFSETQ, per germline. The CDR3 runs to 14 residues. The CDR3 loop reads CASSLAPGGQPQHF. The CDR3 DNA reads TGCGCCAGCAGCTTGGCTCCAGGGGGGCAGCCCCAGCATTTT.

The genes are TRBV12-3 or TRBV12-4 and TRBJ2-7, with D unresolved. V dropped 4 bases and J dropped 4 bases, with 5 bases sitting between them. There are 11 residues in the CDR3. The CDR3 reads CASSSSYEQYF. The DNA for the CDR3 is TGTGCCAGCAGTTCTTCATACGAGCAGTACTTC.

CDR3 protein: CASSLSIRRHAFF. The CDR3 DNA is TGTGCCAGCAGTTTATCGATAAGACGTCACGCTTTCTTT. V gene TRBV27 combines with J gene TRBJ1-1; D uncertain. V was shortened by 0 bases and J by 11 bases, with 13 bases between the two germline ends. Germline CDR1 reads MNHEY; CDR2 reads SMNVEV (reference sequence). This CDR3 region has 13 residues.

The V call is TRBV2, the J call TRBJ2-7; possibly TRBD1 for D (5 bases). Germline assignment: CDR1 SNHLY and CDR2 FYNNEI. The CDR3 is 12 residues long. Trimming stripped 8 bases from V and 3 bases from J, with 11 bases between. The CDR3, as DNA: TGTGCCAGCCACGACAGAGACTACGAGCAGTACGTC. This sequence encodes CASHDRDYEQYV.

This chain uses TRBV18 with TRBJ1-3; D may be TRBD1 (5 bases). CDR1 and CDR2 from the germline V gene are KGHSH and LQKENI. V was trimmed by 6 bases and J by 0 bases, leaving 15 bases between them. This CDR3 spans 16 amino acids. In nucleotides, the CDR3 is TGTGCCAGCTCGTCCAAGGTGCAGGGCTCTGGAAACACCATATATTTT. Amino acid sequence: CASSSKVQGSGNTIYF.

The chain joins TRBV28 to TRBJ2-7; D gene unclear. V was pared by 2 bases and J by 2 bases, with 10 bases between. The CDR3 contains 14 residues. Germline CDR1 and CDR2: MDHEN and SYDVKM. The CDR3, as DNA: TGTGCCAGCAGTTTACACGGCGTCCCCTACGAGCAGTACTTC. This translates into CASSLHGVPYEQYF.